This TCR beta chain appears in the sequencing data of a study of Ad26.COV2.S vaccination and SARS-CoV-2 variants. Study conclusions and caveats: Reported post-vaccination CD8+ and CD4+ T cell responses to spike showed substantial breadth. Vaccinated and placebo-treated recipients had similar non-spike TCR breadth.

This clone was detected only a few times. Its antigen remains unidentified. V was shortened by 0 bases and J by 7 bases, with 19 bases between the two germline ends. This CDR3 is 16 amino acids long. In germline, CDR1 is GTSNPN, CDR2 SVGIG (reference sequence). Treatment given: some 20 received Ad26.COV2.S at low or high dose, single or two shots; 5 received placebo; per-sample allocation not given. The study sampled participants on day 63 after the first vaccine or placebo injection. The shot given was an Ad26 vector that makes Wuhan-strain SARS-CoV-2 spike. Data came from immunoSEQ multiplex PCR; TCRdb stores just in-frame clones and leaves some out. This table has about 680,000 clones, about 90% appearing once.

Sequencing was performed on peripheral blood, taken in a trial of Ad26.COV2.S vaccine versus placebo. The V call is TRBV30, the J call TRBJ2-1; D is possibly TRBD2 (5 bases). This clonotype was obtained from a person between 18 and 65 years old who received the Ad26.COV2.S COVID-19 vaccine or a placebo. This chain's CDR3 is CAWSVQRAGGFNEQFF. The CDR3, as DNA: TGTGCCTGGAGTGTACAGAGGGCCGGCGGGTTTAATGAGCAGTTCTTC.